Each of the 3 T cell receptor beta chains below was sequenced from the same sample in a study of vaccination effects on CD4 cells after COVID-19. These receptors' antigens are unknown. Assay: immunoSEQ multiplex PCR; the TCRdb copy retains only in-frame clones and omits some. The data hold tens of thousands of clones, with 80% observed a single time. Pools of viral peptides were used by the ViraFEST assay to expand antigen-specific CD4+ T cells ahead of sequencing. The culture ran for roughly ten days, and then CD4+ T cells were isolated. The sequencing used CD4+ T cells from PBMCs cultured with HCoV-229E spike peptides, collected before COVID-19 vaccination. The receptor source for this set is a human donor who received a COVID-19 vaccine.

In its sample, this clone was seen once. The rearrangement joins TRBV5-6 to TRBJ1-5; no reliable D call. The germline gives CDR1 SGHDT, CDR2 YYEEEE. The CDR3 runs to 17 residues. V shed 5 bases and J shed 0 bases, with 18 bases lying between them. CDR3 amino acids: CASSQSAGIYSNQPQHF. CDR3 sequence (DNA): TGTGCCAGCAGTCAATCAGCGGGGATATATAGCAATCAGCCCCAGCATTTT.

J is TRBJ2-4 and V is TRBV7-3, with D unclear. The CDR3 is made up of 12 amino acids. Germline V gene data show CDR1 as SGHTA and CDR2 as FQGTGA. The V end lost 5 bases, the J end lost 9 bases, and 11 bases lay between the germline ends. CDR3 in amino acids: CASSTPRGIQYF. In nucleotides, the CDR3 is TGTGCCAGCAGCACCCCCCGAGGCATTCAGTACTTC.

The chain couples TRBV4-1 to TRBJ1-5; D is perhaps TRBD1 (5 bases). CDR3 size: 15 residues. CDR1 and CDR2 (germline): MGHRA, YSYEKL. With 0 bases removed from V and 9 bases from J, the gap between germline ends came to 15 bases. The CDR3 spells CASSQEDSFPGPQHF. CDR3 coding DNA: TGCGCCAGCAGCCAAGAAGACAGCTTCCCAGGGCCCCAGCATTTT.